Presented here are 20 T cell receptor beta chains from one specimen sequenced in a study of blood T cell repertoires in COVID-19. Generated by immunoSEQ multiplex PCR, the TCRdb table keeps only in-frame clones and is missing some. This sample carries around 190,000 clones, around 87% of them seen once, and the ten largest clones take around 24%. The sequenced material came from PBMCs or T cells enriched from blood (not recorded which). These receptors were collected from a woman aged 40-49 years in a cohort exposed to, infected with or recovered from COVID-19 (not recorded which).

The V and J genes are TRBV4-2 and TRBJ2-7; D may be TRBD2 (6 bases). This CDR3 region has 15 residues. Trimming stripped 4 bases from V and 7 bases from J, with 20 bases between. Germline CDR1 reads LGHNA; CDR2 reads YNFKEQ. CDR3 region: CASSPGTPGAGEQYF. As DNA, the CDR3 is TGTGCCAGCAGCCCCGGGACTCCCGGCGCGGGGGAGCAGTACTTC.

This clone appeared a few times. The gene calls are TRBV13 and TRBJ2-5; TRBD2 is a possible D gene (5 bases). The V gene lost 5 bases and the J gene lost 5 bases, with 9 bases spanning the gap. The CDR3 consists of 12 residues. Germline assignment: CDR1 PRHDT and CDR2 FYEKMQ (reference sequence). CDR3 residues: CASSKERETQYF. The CDR3 region has the DNA TGTGCCAGCAGCAAGGAGCGGGAGACCCAGTACTTC.

This clone is a singleton in its sample. The chain has TRBV3-1 (or the pseudogene TRBV3-2) and TRBJ2-5, with D unclear. Trimming cost V 4 bases and J 5 bases, with 14 bases left between them. The CDR3 consists of 14 residues. Germline loops: CDR1 LGHDT, CDR2 YNNKEL (reference sequence). The CDR3 DNA reads TGTGCCAGCAGCCGACTCACAAGATCGGAGACCCAGTACTTC. It is translated as CASSRLTRSETQYF.

The CDR3 DNA is TGTGCCATCCGGACACAATCCTACGAGCAGTACTTC. Its translation: CAIRTQSYEQYF. This rearrangement joins TRBV10-3 to TRBJ2-7; D may be TRBD1 (5 bases). V lost 8 bases and J 1 base, leaving 9 bases between the germline ends. Germline CDR1 and CDR2: ENHRY and SYGVKD. The CDR3 consists of 12 residues.

The rearrangement uses TRBV9 and TRBJ2-4; D might be TRBD2 (5 bases). The CDR3 extends over 15 amino acids. V lost 3 bases to trimming and J lost 8 bases, with 18 bases between them. Germline V gene sequence: CDR1 SGDLS, CDR2 YYNGEE. CDR3 protein: CASSAEWRPTDIQYF. The CDR3 region has the DNA TGTGCCAGCAGCGCCGAGTGGAGGCCGACCGACATTCAGTACTTC. The variable domain in full, completed from reference TRBV9 and TRBJ2-4, reads DSGVTQTPKHLITATGQRVTLRCSPRSGDLSVYWYQQSLDQGLQFLIQYYNGEERAKGNILERFSAQQFPDLHSELNLSSLELGDSALYFCASSAEWRPTDIQYFGAGTRLSVL.

A few counts support this clone. The CDR3 does not end in the conserved phenylalanine or tryptophan, so this is likely a read error. This sequence joins TRBV6-5 and TRBJ2-4, with 9 bases identical to TRBD1. The trim removed 6 bases at V and 4 bases at J, leaving 7 bases unmatched. The CDR3 is made up of 15 amino acids. Germline loops: CDR1 MNHEY, CDR2 SVGAGI. Here the CDR3 DNA reads TGTGCCAGCAGCATGTCGGGACAGGGTAAAAACATTCAGTACATC. Amino acids: CASSMSGQGKNIQYI.

V usage is TRBV9 and J usage is TRBJ2-7, with 8 nucleotides matching TRBD1. The CDR3 consists of 12 residues. The germline gives CDR1 SGDLS, CDR2 YYNGEE. V dropped 3 bases and J dropped 6; count of bases not matched to a gene: 2. The CDR3 nucleotides read TGTGCCAGCAGCGGACAGGGGTCCGAGCAGTACTTC. It codes for CASSGQGSEQYF.

The V call is TRBV5-1, the J call TRBJ2-1; tentatively, D is TRBD2 (6 bases). The V end was cut by 2 bases, the J end by 7 bases, with 7 bases between. CDR1 and CDR2 (germline): SGHRS, YFSETQ. The CDR3 runs 12 residues. CDR3 sequence reads: CASSLLANEQFF. CDR3 coding DNA: TGCGCCAGCAGCTTACTAGCTAATGAGCAGTTCTTC.

The rearrangement links TRBV5-4 to TRBJ1-6; D not certain. CDR3 length: 18 amino acids. Trimming took off 0 bases at V and 0 bases at J, with 13 bases between the two ends. CDR1 is SGHNT, CDR2 YYREEE, per germline (reference sequence). The CDR3 reads CASSLGASLSSYNSPLHF. In DNA, the CDR3 is TGTGCCAGCAGCTTGGGGGCGAGCCTTAGCTCCTATAATTCACCCCTCCACTTT.

This clone was counted a single time. This chain links TRBV6-1 with TRBJ2-7; 11 nucleotides line up with TRBD1. J was trimmed by 3 bases and V by 2 bases; bases with no gene match: 3. There are 15 residues in the CDR3. Germline V CDR1 and CDR2: MNHNS, SASEGT. The CDR3 region is CASSETGTGGYEQYF. The DNA for the CDR3 is TGTGCCAGCAGTGAAACCGGGACAGGGGGCTACGAGCAGTACTTC.

This clone was observed a single time. The chain uses TRBV24-1 and TRBJ2-3, with TRBD1 matching 9 bases. CDR1 and CDR2 from the germline V gene are KGHDR and SFDVKD. The CDR3 length is 15 residues. V lost 6 bases to trimming and J lost 5 bases; unmatched junction nucleotides: 8. CDR3 nucleotides: TGTGCCACCAGTCCCAGGACAGGGGTGGGAGATACGCAGTATTTT. Translating gives CATSPRTGVGDTQYF.

CDR3 DNA sequence: TGTGCCAGTAGTGCCTTGTGGACAGGGCGGAGAGTGAACACTGAAGCTTTCTTT. The encoded protein is CASSALWTGRRVNTEAFF. The genes are TRBV19 and TRBJ1-1, with 8 nucleotides matching TRBD1. The junction had 14 bases not matched to a gene; V was cut back by 5 bases and J by 0 bases. The CDR3 is made up of 18 amino acids. In germline, CDR1 is LNHDA, CDR2 SQIVND (reference sequence).

The V and J genes are TRBV19 and TRBJ1-5; D is possibly TRBD1 (6 bases). V was clipped by 0 bases and J by 6 bases, with 12 bases between them. Germline lookup yields CDR1 LNHDA and CDR2 SQIVND (reference sequence). CDR3 length: 15 residues. CDR3 sequence: CASSIDPAGVQPQHF. The CDR3 coding sequence is TGTGCCAGTAGTATAGATCCCGCAGGGGTTCAGCCCCAGCATTTT. The complete variable domain, with remaining parts taken from reference TRBV19 and TRBJ1-5, reads DGGITQSPKYLFRKEGQNVTLSCEQNLNHDAMYWYRQDPGQGLRLIYYSQIVNDFQKGDIAEGYSVSREKKESFPLTVTSAQKNPTAFYLCASSIDPAGVQPQHFGDGTRLSIL.

The chain recombines TRBV11-3 with TRBJ2-7; D possibly corresponds to TRBD2 (5 bases). Germline V gene data show CDR1 as SGHNT and CDR2 as YENEEA. With 5 bases removed from V and 6 bases from J, the gap between germline ends came to 11 bases. The CDR3 runs to 12 residues. This CDR3 is CASSGEEGEQYF. Written as DNA, the CDR3 is TGTGCCAGCAGCGGCGAAGAGGGCGAGCAGTACTTC.

This sequence joins TRBV4-2 and TRBJ2-3; 8 bases are a match to TRBD2. J gave up 6 bases and V 0 bases, and 14 bases lay outside the gene matches. CDR3 length: 18 residues. Germline lookup yields CDR1 LGHNA and CDR2 YNFKEQ. DNA of the CDR3: TGTGCCAGCAGCCAAGATCCTCAAAGCGGGGGACGGGGCGATACGCAGTATTTT. This sequence encodes CASSQDPQSGGRGDTQYF.

A word on this clone: The identical CDR3 is also encoded by other nucleotide sequences in the sample. The chain carries TRBV7-9 and TRBJ2-3, with 11 bases identical to TRBD2. Trimming cost V 3 bases and J 3 bases; bases outside gene matches: 2. The CDR3 totals 15 residues. CDR1 and CDR2 from the germline V gene are SEHNR and FQNEAQ (reference sequence). DNA for the CDR3: TGTGCCAGCAGCTTGGGGACTAGCGGTACAGATACGCAGTATTTT. Translated: CASSLGTSGTDTQYF.

The rearrangement uses TRBV11-2 and TRBJ2-3; the match to TRBD1 covers 7 bases. From germline, CDR1 is SGHAT and CDR2 FQNNGV. V trimming: 5 bases; J trimming: 6 bases; junction bases outside the gene matches: 14. This CDR3 region has 16 residues. CDR3 in amino acids: CASSIGQGVFGDTQYF. CDR3 in DNA: TGTGCCAGCAGCATTGGCCAGGGGGTTTTTGGCGATACGCAGTATTTT. The full variable domain, its missing parts supplied by reference TRBV11-2 and TRBJ2-3, is EAGVAQSPRYKIIEKRQSVAFWCNPISGHATLYWYQQILGQGPKLLIQFQNNGVVDDSQLPKDRFSAERLKGVDSTLKIQPAKLEDSAVYLCASSIGQGVFGDTQYFGPGTRLTVL.

This chain connects TRBV28 to TRBJ1-2, with D possibly being TRBD1 (5 bases). The CDR3 is made up of 14 amino acids. Germline assignment: CDR1 MDHEN and CDR2 SYDVKM. Trimming removed 0 bases at V and 6 bases at J, with 11 bases between. CDR3 region: CASSLWAGQHGYTF. The CDR3 DNA sequence: TGTGCCAGCAGTTTATGGGCGGGGCAACATGGCTACACCTTC.

The CDR3 protein is CASTENSPPYGYTF. CDR3 in DNA: TGTGCCAGCACCGAGAACAGCCCCCCCTATGGCTACACCTTC. This chain links TRBV6-5 with TRBJ1-2; D not resolved. V was clipped by 7 bases and J by 4 bases, with 16 bases between them. This CDR3 region has 14 residues. In germline, CDR1 is MNHEY, CDR2 SVGAGI.

In DNA, the CDR3 is TGTGCCAGCAGAGGTCAGGGGCCCCCAATGTATGAAGCTTTCTTT. Its translation: CASRGQGPPMYEAFF. The rearrangement joins TRBV28 to TRBJ1-1, with D maybe TRBD1 (6 bases). V dropped 6 bases and J dropped 7 bases, with 21 bases sitting between them. Germline CDR1 reads MDHEN; CDR2 reads SYDVKM. The CDR3 contains 15 residues.